Listed below are T cell receptor beta chains from one sample, sequenced in a study of OX40 agonist ivuxolimab in advanced cancers. Measured with immunoSEQ multiplex PCR; TCRdb has only the in-frame clones, and not every one. The table includes about 51,000 clones, about 80% detected once. The material sequenced was CD4+ or CD8+ T cells sorted from blood, taken in a trial of the OX40 agonist ivuxolimab. The receptors were gathered from an adult with an advanced solid tumor such as melanoma, head and neck, liver or kidney cancer. The CDR3 runs from the conserved cysteine through the conserved F or W. The order of the fields is V gene, CDR3 protein.

v_call: TRBV9
cdr3_aa: CASSTTSRGSNTGELFF

v_call: TRBV6-1
cdr3_aa: CASSVGTGLNYGYTF

v_call: TRBV6-6
cdr3_aa: CASSYRGGEQYF

v_call: TRBV9
cdr3_aa: CASSVGWGNSEKLFF

v_call: TRBV7-3
cdr3_aa: CASSLTGDSRQFF

v_call: TRBV18
cdr3_aa: CVSSPGKTVNTEAFF

v_call: TRBV11-3
cdr3_aa: CASSLLGYEKLFF

v_call: TRBV4-1
cdr3_aa: CASSQTGLQPYGYTF

v_call: TRBV19
cdr3_aa: CASSMQGFYGYTF

v_call: TRBV6-6
cdr3_aa: CASSLAGETQYF

v_call: TRBV28
cdr3_aa: CASSETGLAKNIQYF

v_call: TRBV13
cdr3_aa: CASSGGIFGGTYEQYF

v_call: TRBV5-1
cdr3_aa: CASSLRGQSLGNEQFF

v_call: TRBV7-9
cdr3_aa: CASSLALGGVGEKLFF

v_call: TRBV4-1
cdr3_aa: CASSQESGRATDTQYF

v_call: TRBV21-1
cdr3_aa: CASSQNRGLRDEQYF

v_call: TRBV19
cdr3_aa: CASSISTGLKQYF

v_call: TRBV25-1
cdr3_aa: CASSEGIGLEAFF

v_call: TRBV7-9
cdr3_aa: CASSLAGGPLHF

v_call: TRBV19
cdr3_aa: CASRTTGQGVAEAFF

v_call: TRBV7-2
cdr3_aa: CASSLGQKETQYF

v_call: TRBV7-3
cdr3_aa: CASSLSMFNGYTF

v_call: TRBV6-1
cdr3_aa: CASSGQRHEKLFF

v_call: TRBV11-1
cdr3_aa: CASSSTSASTDTQYF

v_call: TRBV11-2
cdr3_aa: CASSLDAVGEQFF

v_call: TRBV4-3
cdr3_aa: CASSQDSRPTEAFF